This T cell receptor beta chain emerged from a study of blood T cells in healthy people across ages. For the study at large: Capturing about one barcoded beta molecule per two T cells was achieved by template switching.

Study-wide results and caveats: When set beside aged donors, long-lived donors presented more naive CD4+ cells and higher diversity.

This clonotype has a handful of counts. Its target is unknown. The V and J ends lost 2 bases and 0 bases respectively, with 7 bases between them. The CDR3 is 14 residues long. Per germline, CDR1 SGHAT and CDR2 FQNNGV. For the second PCR, which ran for 7 to 11 cycles, a sample-barcoded 5' primer and a J-beta primer mix were used. Each cDNA molecule received a tag from a template-switch adaptor that had 12 random nucleotides. TCRdb re-called the 5' RACE reads through MiXCR, storing one row per CDR3 protein. The sample shows more than 800,000 distinct CDR3 sequences, 45% of them seen only once. This rearrangement joins TRBV11-2 to TRBJ1-1; weak D call: TRBD1 (6 bases). Sequencing was carried out using blood. The clonotype comes from a woman aged 55-69 years in good health. The DNA of the CDR3 is TGTGCCAGCAGCTTACGGGACATGAACACTGAAGCTTTCTTT. Amino acids: CASSLRDMNTEAFF.